The sequence of this TCR beta chain was determined in a study of early T cells in non-severe SARS-CoV-2 infection. About the research overall: Bulk RNA from unsorted whole blood was sequenced; chains were unpaired.

The CDR3 sequence is 16 residues long. Germline values: CDR1 SGHRS, CDR2 YFSETQ. Trimming at V came to 0 bases and at J to 8 bases, leaving 7 bases not matched to a gene. This clonotype was picked up many times. Antigen: not known. Regarding the study as a whole: Anti-spike CD8 specificities were favored by VDJdb matching, whose results missed private and CD4 specificities.

The library protocol tagged individual cDNA molecules with unique molecular identifiers. Each CDR3 protein is one row after TCRdb ran MiXCR on the 5' RACE reads. Counted here are approximately 64,000 distinct CDR3 sequences, around 4.6% occurring once; the ten biggest clones make up 4.5% to 5.5%. Sequencing was carried out using whole blood. J is TRBJ2-1 and V is TRBV5-1, with 11 positions matching TRBD1. The sequence derives from an adult who was a healthcare worker with PCR-confirmed SARS-CoV-2 infection or an uninfected control (not recorded which). Here the CDR3 reads CASSLEGQGEIDEQFF. Here the CDR3 DNA reads TGCGCCAGCAGCTTGGAGGGACAGGGGGAGATAGATGAGCAGTTCTTC.